Shown below are 31 T cell receptor beta chains from a single sample sequenced in a study of T cells in Graves' hyperthyroidism and ophthalmopathy (dated by TCRdb to about 2019). The protocol used for the library was multiplex PCR. These reads were obtained on an Illumina HiSeq 2000. TCR beta CDR3 regions were amplified from RNA transcripts. The TCR CDR3 was subjected to a first round of RT-PCR using the HTBI primer set and the Qiagen OneStep RT-PCR kit. Using fastp at Q25 and MiXCR, TCRdb reprocessed the public reads and kept productive beta chains. Entries that share a CDR3 protein sequence are merged under the most common genes and DNA. The sample has 450,000 to 700,000 distinct CDR3 sequences on record, under 60% of them singletons. Of the sample, more than 7% falls within the top ten clones. Material for sequencing was peripheral blood or thyroid tissue (not recorded which). The receptors shown here come from a woman under 30 with Graves' hyperthyroidism.

This clonotype was seen just once. The chain is built from TRBV29-1 and TRBJ1-2; a possible D gene is TRBD1 (5 bases). The germline V and J ends were trimmed by 3 bases and 0 bases, with 11 bases remaining between them. The CDR3 covers 14 residues. Germline CDR1 reads SQVTM; CDR2 reads ANQGSEA. The CDR3 DNA follows: TGCAGCGTTGAGGTCAGGGCACCTAACTATGGCTACACCTTC. Translated, it gives CSVEVRAPNYGYTF.

The chain is built from TRBV29-1 and TRBJ1-2; tentative D call: TRBD1 (6 bases). This CDR3 is built from 12 residues. Germline V lookup: CDR1 SQVTM, CDR2 ANQGSEA. The V gene lost 1 base and the J gene lost 3 bases, with 6 bases spanning the gap. DNA of the CDR3: TGCAGCGTTGAAGGGGGGCACTATGGCTACACCTTC. Its translation: CSVEGGHYGYTF.

The chain is built from TRBV2 and TRBJ2-5, with 7 bases aligning to TRBD2. This CDR3 is built from 16 residues. CDR1 is SNHLY, CDR2 FYNNEI, per germline. With V trimmed by 4 bases and J by 5 bases, 13 bases remained unmatched. This CDR3 is CASSGPVVGGRETQYF. The CDR3 region has the DNA TGTGCCAGCAGTGGCCCTGTAGTGGGAGGGCGCGAGACCCAGTACTTC.

This clonotype came up many times. The chain recombines TRBV5-1 with TRBJ2-2, with 8 bases lining up with TRBD2. CDR1 is SGHRS and CDR2 is YFSETQ in the germline V gene. The CDR3 extends over 15 amino acids. V gave up 1 base and J gave up 7 bases; unmatched junction bases: 6. CDR3 DNA sequence: TGCGCCAGCAGCTTGCCAGCGGGAGTAGGCGGGGAGCTGTTTTTT. Translated, it gives CASSLPAGVGGELFF. The whole variable domain, filled in from reference TRBV5-1 and TRBJ2-2, reads KAGVTQTPRYLIKTRGQQVTLSCSPISGHRSVSWYQQTPGQGLQFLFEYFSETQRNKGNFPGRFSGRQFSNSRSEMNVSTLELGDSALYLCASSLPAGVGGELFFGEGSRLTVL.

This clonotype was counted many times. CDR3 residues: CASSYIAGAVYEQYF. DNA of the CDR3: TGTGCCAGCAGCTACATAGCGGGAGCGGTCTACGAGCAGTACTTC. V usage is TRBV7-2 and J usage is TRBJ2-7; 9 positions agree with TRBD2. The germline gives CDR1 SGHTA, CDR2 FQGNSA. V shed 4 bases, J shed 3 bases, and the junction held 7 bases outside the gene matches. This CDR3 is 15 amino acids long. Full variable domain (rest looked up from reference TRBV7-2 and TRBJ2-7): GAGVSQSPSNKVTEKGKDVELRCDPISGHTALYWYRQSLGQGLEFLIYFQGNSAPDKSGLPSDRFSAERTGGSVSTLTIQRTQQEDSAVYLCASSYIAGAVYEQYFGPGTRLTVT.

The genes are TRBV29-1 and TRBJ1-5, with TRBD1 matching 8 bases. Per the germline V gene, CDR1 is SQVTM and CDR2 is ANQGSEA. This CDR3 contains 13 residues. CDR3 nucleotide sequence: TGCAGTTTGCAGGGGGCGAAAAATCAGCCCCAGCATTTT. Its translation: CSLQGAKNQPQHF.

This clonotype was counted at least ten times. The chain carries TRBV19 and TRBJ2-7; no firm D call. The germline gives CDR1 LNHDA, CDR2 SQIVND (reference sequence). CDR3 length: 13 amino acids. V gave up 3 bases and J gave up 0 bases, with 6 bases separating them. The DNA of the CDR3 is TGTGCCAGTAGTATGATGGACTCCTACGAGCAGTACTTC. It is translated as CASSMMDSYEQYF.

Of note for this clonotype: A much larger clone differs by one base, so this may be a read error. The chain is built from TRBV5-6 and TRBJ1-2; a weak D match, TRBD1 (6 bases). This CDR3 has 14 residues. The germline V gene encodes CDR1 SGHDT and CDR2 YYEEEE. Here the CDR3 DNA reads TGTGCCAGCAGCTTGGTTGGACAGTCCTATGGCCACACCTTC. Translated, it gives CASSLVGQSYGHTF.

There are a few counts of this clonotype. The chain has TRBV2 and TRBJ2-3; the match to TRBD2 covers 8 bases. Per germline, CDR1 SNHLY and CDR2 FYNNEI. V was clipped by 0 bases and J by 15 bases; unmatched bases: 14. The CDR3 loop spans 15 amino acids. CDR3 coding DNA: TGTGCCAGCAGTGAAGCGCTTAAGGCGGGAGGTCACCCTTATTTT. This translates into CASSEALKAGGHPYF.

This clonotype has a count of ten or more. One end of the junction varies from germline; a read error may be responsible. J is TRBJ2-7 and V is TRBV4-1, with a possible D match to TRBD1 (6 bases). The CDR3 runs to 15 residues. Germline V gene sequence: CDR1 MGHRA, CDR2 YSYEKL. DNA of the CDR3: TGCACCAGCAGCCTTCTACGGGACACCTCCTACGAGCAGTACTTC. It translates to CTSSLLRDTSYEQYF.

This clonotype appeared many times. The CDR3: CASRLTVNTEAFF. The CDR3 DNA is TGTGCCAGCAGACTGACCGTGAACACTGAAGCTTTCTTT. This sequence joins TRBV13 and TRBJ1-1; D not certain. V lost 6 bases and J 0 bases, leaving 8 bases between the germline ends. In germline, CDR1 is PRHDT, CDR2 FYEKMQ (reference sequence). The CDR3 contains 13 residues.

The chain carries TRBV19 and TRBJ2-1; D unresolved. The CDR3 extends over 14 amino acids. Germline loops: CDR1 LNHDA, CDR2 SQIVND (reference sequence). Trimming cost V 5 bases and J 0 bases, with 8 bases left between them. The CDR3 nucleotides are TGTGCCAGTAGTTGGAGATCCTCCTACAATGAGCAGTTCTTC. Its translation: CASSWRSSYNEQFF. Combining the CDR3 with reference TRBV19 and TRBJ2-1 gives the whole variable domain DGGITQSPKYLFRKEGQNVTLSCEQNLNHDAMYWYRQDPGQGLRLIYYSQIVNDFQKGDIAEGYSVSREKKESFPLTVTSAQKNPTAFYLCASSWRSSYNEQFFGPGTRLTVL.

The sample holds many counts of this clonotype. V gene TRBV20-1 combines with J gene TRBJ1-1; no reliable D call. CDR1 is DFQATT and CDR2 is SNEGSKA in the germline V gene (reference sequence). CDR3 length: 11 amino acids. Trimming removed 5 bases from V and 10 bases from J, with 14 bases in between. CDR3 coding DNA: TGCAGTGCTCGGTGGGCTATGGGAGCTTTCTTT. As protein: CSARWAMGAFF.

This clonotype was observed at least ten times. The rearrangement joins TRBV7-2 to TRBJ1-2, with no clear D. Germline CDR1 and CDR2: SGHTA and FQGNSA. This CDR3 contains 11 residues. Trimming took 5 bases from V and 9 from J, leaving 10 bases between them. This CDR3 is CASSAYWSYTF. CDR3 nucleotide sequence: TGTGCCAGCAGCGCCTATTGGAGCTACACCTTC.

The chain has TRBV6-6 and TRBJ1-2, with 8 nucleotides matching TRBD1. This CDR3 has 16 residues. The V gene's germline CDR1 is MNHNY and CDR2 SVGAGI (reference sequence). After removal of 5 bases from V and 8 bases from J, the junction contained 16 bases not matched to a gene. As DNA, the CDR3 is TGTGCCAGCAGTCCCGCAGGACAGGGAGATTTGATGGGCTACACCTTC. Translating it yields CASSPAGQGDLMGYTF.

The sample holds a few counts of this clonotype. This sequence joins TRBV29-1 and TRBJ2-1, with D unclear. Trimming shortened V by 3 bases and J by 0 bases, and 6 bases separated the two germline ends. Germline V gene data show CDR1 as SQVTM and CDR2 as ANQGSEA. The CDR3 totals 13 residues. CDR3 in DNA: TGCAGCGTTGAGCGAGCCTCCTACAATGAGCAGTTCTTC. It yields the protein CSVERASYNEQFF.

The chain recombines TRBV25-1 with TRBJ2-7, with TRBD2 identical over 9 bases. V lost 4 bases to trimming and J lost 2 bases; unmatched junction nucleotides: 12. Germline CDR1 MGHDK, CDR2 SYGVNS. The CDR3 has 17 residues. CDR3 loop: CASSARVPSGIAYEQYF. CDR3 bases: TGTGCCAGCAGTGCTAGAGTCCCTAGCGGGATTGCCTACGAGCAGTACTTC.

Note on this clonotype: Possible read error: a much larger clone is one base away. V usage is TRBV20-1 and J usage is TRBJ2-2; the D gene is possibly TRBD2 (6 bases). Per the germline V gene, CDR1 is DFQATT and CDR2 is SNEGSKA (reference sequence). There are 12 residues in the CDR3. V dropped 6 bases and J dropped 2 bases, with 7 bases sitting between them. As DNA, the CDR3 is TGCAGTGCCGGGGGTAACACCGGGGAGCTGTTTTTT. It yields the protein CSAGGNTGELFF.

This clonotype was recorded many times. The chain combines TRBV12-3 or TRBV12-4 with TRBJ1-6; D may be TRBD1 (6 bases). The CDR3 is 15 amino acids. Trimming stripped 3 bases from V and 10 bases from J, with 16 bases between. For the CDR3, the DNA is TGTGCCAGCAGTTTTGAAGGGACACCACTCTCACCCCTCCACTTT. As protein: CASSFEGTPLSPLHF.

Details on this clonotype: The CDR3 carries no conserved terminal phenylalanine or tryptophan, so it likely arises from a read error. Because the CDR3's place on the DNA is in doubt, the DNA is left out and the CDR3 is given as listed by TCRdb. The V gene is TRBV29-1, the J gene TRBJ2-2; TRBD2, as called in the table, went unchecked against the DNA. The CDR3 spans 15 amino acids, including both terminal residues. Germline CDR1 is SQVTM and CDR2 is ANQGSEA. CDR3 sequence: CSVEGGLANTGELKY.

About this clonotype itself: Possible read error: a much larger clone is one base away. This rearrangement joins TRBV5-1 to TRBJ2-7; 7 bases map to TRBD1. Germline lookup yields CDR1 SGHRS and CDR2 YFSETQ. The CDR3 contains 18 residues. After removal of 3 bases from V and 7 bases from J, the junction contained 22 bases not matched to a gene. The CDR3 reads CASSWDSSSSSSYNEQYF. CDR3 nucleotide sequence: TGCGCCAGCAGCTGGGACAGTTCAAGTTCATCCTCCTACAATGAGCAGTACTTC.

This clonotype was seen repeatedly, ten times or more. This rearrangement joins TRBV2 to TRBJ1-2; tentatively, D is TRBD1 (5 bases). Germline CDR1 and CDR2: SNHLY and FYNNEI. V lost 7 bases to trimming and J lost 8 bases, with 14 bases between them. The length of the CDR3 is 12 residues. This CDR3 reads CASTPAGGGYTF. CDR3 nucleotide sequence: TGTGCCAGCACCCCGGCGGGGGGGGGCTACACCTTC.

The rearrangement joins TRBV9 to TRBJ1-2; 10 bases agree with TRBD1. The length of the CDR3 is 16 residues. V dropped 1 base and J dropped 1; count of bases not matched to a gene: 4. CDR1 is SGDLS and CDR2 is YYNGEE in the germline V gene. The CDR3 DNA sequence: TGTGCCAGCAGCGTATCGACAGGGGGCGATAACTATGGCTACACCTTC. Amino acids: CASSVSTGGDNYGYTF.

This clonotype appeared a few times. This chain links TRBV2 with TRBJ2-7; D assignment may be TRBD1 or TRBD2 (5 bases each). CDR1 and CDR2 (germline): SNHLY, FYNNEI. V lost 4 bases and J 2 bases, leaving 21 bases between the germline ends. The CDR3 is 17 residues long. The CDR3 sequence: CASSARDRGRGAYEQYF. The CDR3 DNA sequence: TGTGCCAGCAGTGCTAGAGACCGGGGCCGAGGAGCCTACGAGCAGTACTTC.

In its sample, this clonotype was seen many times. The chain links TRBV29-1 to TRBJ2-7; TRBD1 aligns across 9 bases. The trim removed 4 bases at V and 6 bases at J, leaving 7 bases unmatched. Germline V lookup: CDR1 SQVTM, CDR2 ANQGSEA. CDR3 length: 13 amino acids. The CDR3 reads CSVAGTGPREQYF. The DNA of the CDR3 is TGCAGCGTTGCTGGGACAGGGCCTCGCGAGCAGTACTTC.

This clonotype showed up just a few times. The V call is TRBV7-9, the J call TRBJ2-5; D is undetermined. The CDR3 loop spans 14 amino acids. Trimming removed 3 bases from V and 0 bases from J, with 8 bases in between. Germline CDR1 reads SEHNR; CDR2 reads FQNEAQ (reference sequence). CDR3 DNA sequence: TGTGCCAGCAGCTTTAAGTTGTACCAAGAGACCCAGTACTTC. Protein: CASSFKLYQETQYF.

Comments on this clonotype: A much larger clone differs from this one at a single base, so this may be a read error. The CDR3 bases are TGCGCCAGCAGCCGAGCGGGAGGGCTCTACGAGCAGTACTTC. It encodes CASSRAGGLYEQYF. The chain carries TRBV4-1 and TRBJ2-7, with TRBD2 identical over 10 bases. The trim removed 4 bases at V and 3 bases at J, leaving 3 bases unmatched. CDR1 is MGHRA, CDR2 YSYEKL, per germline. This CDR3 has 14 amino acids.

The table lists this clonotype with many counts. This sequence joins TRBV20-1 and TRBJ2-5, with a weak D call TRBD1 (5 bases). Germline CDR1 and CDR2: DFQATT and SNEGSKA (reference sequence). V lost 5 bases to trimming and J lost 4 bases, with 11 bases between them. The CDR3 length is 12 residues. The CDR3 DNA reads as TGCAGTGCTCCCAGACAGCTAGAGACCCAGTACTTC. Residues: CSAPRQLETQYF.

This clonotype occurred once. V is TRBV7-6 and J is TRBJ2-1, with D perhaps matching TRBD2 (6 bases). Germline CDR1 SGHVS, CDR2 FNYEAQ. The germline V and J ends were trimmed by 0 bases and 0 bases, with 12 bases remaining between them. The CDR3 runs 17 residues. In DNA, the CDR3 is TGTGCCAGCAGCTTAGCACCGGGACTCCCCTCCTACAATGAGCAGTTCTTC. As protein: CASSLAPGLPSYNEQFF.

This clonotype was counted ten times or more. The chain has TRBV7-9 and TRBJ1-6; D is perhaps TRBD1 (5 bases). V shed 5 bases and J shed 9 bases, with 11 bases lying between them. Germline loops: CDR1 SEHNR, CDR2 FQNEAQ (reference sequence). There are 13 residues in the CDR3. The CDR3 here is CASSDEGVSPLHF. The CDR3 nucleotides read TGTGCCAGCAGCGACGAAGGGGTTTCACCCCTCCACTTT.

This clonotype was seen repeatedly, ten times or more. The chain joins TRBV7-9 to TRBJ2-2, with 8 bases lining up with TRBD1. V was pared by 6 bases and J by 3 bases, with 6 bases of the junction left unmatched. From germline, CDR1 is SEHNR and CDR2 FQNEAQ (reference sequence). This CDR3 has 15 amino acids. The CDR3: CASRPGGSDTGELFF. For the CDR3, the DNA is TGTGCCAGCAGACCAGGGGGCTCTGACACCGGGGAGCTGTTTTTT. Looking up the rest from reference TRBV7-9 and TRBJ2-2 gives the full variable domain: DTGVSQNPRHKITKRGQNVTFRCDPISEHNRLYWYRQTLGQGPEFLTYFQNEAQLEKSRLLSDRFSAERPKGSFSTLEIQRTEQGDSAMYLCASRPGGSDTGELFFGEGSRLTVL.